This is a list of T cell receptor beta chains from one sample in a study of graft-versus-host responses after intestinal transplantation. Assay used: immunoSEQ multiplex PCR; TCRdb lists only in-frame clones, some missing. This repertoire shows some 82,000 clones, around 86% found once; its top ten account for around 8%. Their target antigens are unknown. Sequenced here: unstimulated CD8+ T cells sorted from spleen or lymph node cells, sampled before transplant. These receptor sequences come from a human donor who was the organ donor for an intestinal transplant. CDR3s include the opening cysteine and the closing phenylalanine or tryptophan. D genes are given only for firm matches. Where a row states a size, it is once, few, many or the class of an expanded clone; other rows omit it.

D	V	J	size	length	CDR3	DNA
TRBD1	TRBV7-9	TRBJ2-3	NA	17	CASSLGMGQGPFDTQYF	TGTGCCAGCAGCTTAGGAATGGGACAGGGCCCCTTCGATACGCAGTATTTT
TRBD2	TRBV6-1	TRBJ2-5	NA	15	CASTLLAGGQETQYF	TGTGCCAGCACACTACTAGCGGGGGGCCAAGAGACCCAGTACTTC
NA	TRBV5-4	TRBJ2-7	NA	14	CASSSRDGPYEQYF	TGTGCCAGCAGCTCCCGGGACGGTCCCTACGAGCAGTACTTC
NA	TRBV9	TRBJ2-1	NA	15	CASSVGAGKYNEQFF	TGTGCCAGCAGCGTAGGGGCCGGGAAGTACAATGAGCAGTTCTTC
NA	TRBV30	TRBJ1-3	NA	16	CALKGGGIPRGNTIYF	TGTGCCTTGAAGGGAGGTGGCATTCCACGCGGAAACACCATATATTTT
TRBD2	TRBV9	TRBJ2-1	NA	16	CASSGGFGGGINEQFF	TGTGCCAGCAGCGGAGGTTTTGGGGGGGGGATCAATGAGCAGTTCTTC
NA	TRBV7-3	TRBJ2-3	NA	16	CASSLRPAEYTDTQYF	TGTGCCAGCAGCTTACGCCCAGCGGAATACACAGATACGCAGTATTTT
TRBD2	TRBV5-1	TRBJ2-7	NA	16	CASSVVPSGGSYEQYF	TGCGCCAGCAGCGTGGTACCTAGCGGGGGTTCCTACGAGCAGTACTTC
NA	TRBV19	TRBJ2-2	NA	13	CASSIARAGELFF	TGTGCCAGTAGTATAGCCAGGGCCGGGGAGCTGTTTTTT
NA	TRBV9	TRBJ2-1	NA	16	CASSVGPVGGDNEQFF	TGTGCCAGCAGCGTAGGCCCCGTCGGGGGTGACAATGAGCAGTTCTTC
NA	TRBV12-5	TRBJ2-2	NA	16	CASGFGTGRDTGELFF	TGTGCTAGTGGTTTTGGTACGGGTCGGGACACCGGGGAGCTGTTTTTT
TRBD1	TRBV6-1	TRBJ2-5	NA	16	CASSERKTGGQETQYF	TGTGCCAGCAGTGAACGAAAAACAGGGGGCCAAGAGACCCAGTACTTC
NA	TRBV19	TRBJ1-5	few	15	CASSMRGPINQPQHF	TGTGCCAGTAGTATGAGAGGGCCCATCAATCAGCCCCAGCATTTT
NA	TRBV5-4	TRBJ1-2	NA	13	CASSLGVPYGYTF	TGTGCCAGCAGCTTGGGGGTCCCCTATGGCTACACCTTC
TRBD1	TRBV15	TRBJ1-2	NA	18	CATSYPWTGDRGRGGYTF	TGTGCCACCAGCTACCCCTGGACAGGGGACAGGGGCCGTGGTGGCTACACCTTC
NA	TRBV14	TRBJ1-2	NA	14	CASSQAALGQGYTF	TGTGCCAGCAGCCAAGCCGCTTTGGGGCAGGGCTACACCTTC
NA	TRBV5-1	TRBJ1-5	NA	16	CASSLKTPKKGQPQHF	TGCGCCAGCAGCTTAAAAACTCCCAAAAAGGGTCAGCCCCAGCATTTT
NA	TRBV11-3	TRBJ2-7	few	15	CASTMVRTTSYEQYF	TGTGCCAGCACCATGGTCCGTACCACCTCCTACGAGCAGTACTTC
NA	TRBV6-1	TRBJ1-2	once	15	CASNIRGTVNYGYTF	TGTGCCAGCAACATACGGGGGACGGTAAACTATGGCTACACCTTC
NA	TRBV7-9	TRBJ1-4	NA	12	CASSLGPEKLFF	TGTGCCAGCAGCTTAGGGCCAGAAAAACTGTTTTTT
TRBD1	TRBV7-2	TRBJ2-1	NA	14	CASSFADRALEQFF	TGTGCCAGCAGCTTTGCCGACAGGGCGTTGGAGCAGTTCTTC
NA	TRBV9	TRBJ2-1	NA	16	CASSVVGDLAYNEQFF	TGTGCCAGCAGCGTAGTGGGAGACTTGGCCTACAATGAGCAGTTCTTC
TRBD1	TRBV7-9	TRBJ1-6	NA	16	CASSLPLTGANSPLHF	TGTGCCAGCAGTCTACCATTGACAGGGGCAAATTCACCCCTCCACTTT
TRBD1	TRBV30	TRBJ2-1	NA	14	CAWSTGTGDNEQFF	TGTGCCTGGAGTACCGGGACAGGGGACAATGAGCAGTTCTTC
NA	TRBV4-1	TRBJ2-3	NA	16	CASSQEEWEDTDTQYF	TGCGCCAGCAGCCAAGAAGAATGGGAAGACACAGATACGCAGTATTTT
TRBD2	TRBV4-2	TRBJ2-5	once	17	CASSQDKLAGKEETQYF	TGTGCCAGCAGCCAAGATAAACTAGCGGGGAAGGAAGAGACCCAGTACTTC
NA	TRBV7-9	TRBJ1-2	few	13	CASSVGSPYGYTF	TGTGCCAGCAGCGTCGGGTCGCCATATGGCTACACCTTC
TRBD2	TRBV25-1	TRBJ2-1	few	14	CASKASGLYNEQFF	TGTGCCAGCAAAGCTAGCGGATTATACAATGAGCAGTTCTTC